This T cell receptor (beta chain) stems from a study of CD8 T cells in Susac syndrome. Reverse transcription used about 0.45 to 1 ug RNA and random hexamers. The amplification used immunoSEQ multiplex PCR on TCR beta CDR3; it spanned 54 Vbeta and 13 Jbeta. From the immunoSEQ multiplex PCR reads, TCRdb called clonotypes with MiXCR, one entry per CDR3 protein. The sample yields about 160,000 distinct CDR3 sequences, under 95% seen once. The CDR3 is 15 amino acids. The V end lost 3 bases, the J end lost 0 bases, and 12 bases lay between the germline ends. Germline V CDR1 and CDR2: MNHEY, SVGAGI. The study sequenced TCR beta in blood CD8+ and CD4+ T cells. Matching for age and sex applied to the controls, who were healthy donors.

The specimen was CD4+ T cells from PBMCs. The V gene is TRBV6-5, the J gene TRBJ2-7; D not resolved. This receptor was taken from a human donor in good health. In DNA form, the CDR3 reads TGTGCCAGCAGTTATTCGGTCCTACCCTCCTACGAGCAGTACTTC. This gives the protein CASSYSVLPSYEQYF.